The 8 T cell receptor beta chains presented below share a single source sample, sequenced in a study of shared clonotypes between healthy human individuals. Sequencing was performed with immunoSEQ multiplex PCR; in TCRdb, only in-frame clones are kept and a portion is missing. The repertoire includes 2 million to 2.5 million clones, approximately 95% of them detected once, and around 0.13% sits in the top ten. Sequenced input: naive CD4+ T cells sorted from blood. Subset here: CD45RA+ positively selected. These receptors all come from a man between 18 and 35 years old in good health.

The chain recombines TRBV18 with TRBJ2-5; 9 nucleotides line up with TRBD2. Germline CDR1 and CDR2: KGHSH and LQKENI. The trim removed 2 bases at V and 2 bases at J, leaving 6 bases unmatched. CDR3 length equals 16 residues. The CDR3 sequence: CASSPTGLASQETQYF. CDR3 coding DNA: TGTGCCAGCTCACCAACAGGACTAGCGTCACAAGAGACCCAGTACTTC. The full variable domain, its missing parts supplied by reference TRBV18 and TRBJ2-5, is NAGVMQNPRHLVRRRGQEARLRCSPMKGHSHVYWYRQLPEEGLKFMVYLQKENIIDESGMPKERFSAEFPKEGPSILRIQQVVRGDSAAYFCASSPTGLASQETQYFGPGTRLLVL.

The chain carries TRBV30 and TRBJ1-2, with D unclear. The CDR3 length is 13 residues. Trimming left V 5 bases short and J 2 bases short, with 12 bases between. CDR1 is GTSNPN and CDR2 is SVGIG in the germline V gene (reference sequence). The chain's CDR3 is CAWGSVGNYGYTF. The CDR3 DNA follows: TGTGCCTGGGGTTCAGTGGGGAACTATGGCTACACCTTC. Using reference TRBV30 and TRBJ1-2 for the parts outside the CDR3, the full variable domain is SQTIHQWPATLVQPVGSPLSLECTVEGTSNPNLYWYRQAAGRGLQLLFYSVGIGQISSEVPQNLSASRPQDRQFILSSKKLLLSDSGFYLCAWGSVGNYGYTFGSGTRLTVV.

V is TRBV9 and J is TRBJ1-4, with no clear D. V lost 0 bases and J 12 bases, leaving 15 bases between the germline ends. The CDR3 has 14 residues. Per germline, CDR1 SGDLS and CDR2 YYNGEE. CDR3 sequence reads: CASSVGREGNQLFF. The CDR3 nucleotides are TGTGCCAGCAGCGTAGGACGGGAAGGGAATCAACTGTTTTTT.

This chain links TRBV6-4 with TRBJ2-7; D is tentatively TRBD1 or TRBD2 (5 bases each). CDR1 is MRHNA, CDR2 SNTAGT, per germline. V lost 3 bases and J 5 bases, leaving 11 bases between the germline ends. CDR3 length equals 13 residues. CDR3 coding DNA: TGTGCCAGCAGTGAAGTTATGGGGGACGAGCAGTACTTC. This encodes CASSEVMGDEQYF.

The V call is TRBV29-1, the J call TRBJ2-1; 12 positions match TRBD2. V lost 7 bases to trimming and J lost 8 bases; unmatched junction nucleotides: 21. CDR3 length equals 18 residues. Germline loops: CDR1 SQVTM, CDR2 ANQGSEA. The CDR3 loop reads CSAVLGQTLAGGHDEQFF. Here the CDR3 DNA reads TGCAGCGCCGTATTAGGACAGACACTAGCGGGAGGACACGATGAGCAGTTCTTC.

The chain combines TRBV19 with TRBJ2-7; 8 bases match TRBD1. From germline, CDR1 is LNHDA and CDR2 SQIVND (reference sequence). V was pared by 6 bases and J by 4 bases, with 11 bases of the junction left unmatched. This CDR3 is 15 amino acids long. The CDR3 is CASSRQQGETYEQYF. In DNA form, the CDR3 reads TGTGCCAGTAGCCGTCAACAGGGGGAAACGTACGAGCAGTACTTC.

J is TRBJ1-4 and V is TRBV19; D remains ambiguous. The CDR3 runs to 11 residues. Germline CDR1 LNHDA, CDR2 SQIVND (reference sequence). The CDR3 region is CVPTSNEKLFF. As DNA, the CDR3 is TGTGTCCCCACCTCGAATGAAAAACTGTTTTTT.

The chain has TRBV10-3 and TRBJ2-1; perhaps TRBD2 as D (5 bases). CDR1 ENHRY and CDR2 SYGVKD come from the germline V gene. Trimming took off 5 bases at V and 7 bases at J, with 12 bases between the two ends. The CDR3 is 13 amino acids. The DNA for the CDR3 is TGTGCCATCAGTACTAGGGCTGGGAATGAGCAGTTCTTC. Amino acid sequence: CAISTRAGNEQFF.